This section outlines one TCR beta chain sequence together with its context. V trimming: 6 bases; J trimming: 9 bases; junction bases outside the gene matches: 4. The CDR3 length is 12 residues. Under the authors' procedure: Nucleated cell counts were estimated from reference gene primer amplification. The method was immunoSEQ multiplex PCR; TCRdb's version includes in-frame clones alone and lacks a portion of them. The DNA gave D and trimming, while V, J and clone size come from that table. The sample includes some 39,000 clones, approximately 90% of them seen just once. This sample was taken from a study of blood T cell repertoires in COVID-19. Study as a whole: Acute and convalescent COVID-19 samples came from the United States, Italy and Spain. PBMCs, B-cell-depleted T cells, or T cells were the source of the cDNA or gDNA that made up the material.

The rearrangement joins TRBV12-3 or TRBV12-4 to TRBJ2-4; 8 bases match TRBD1. The sequence was collected from a human donor in a cohort sampled during active COVID-19. Sequenced material: peripheral blood. The CDR3 loop reads CASRPDRAIQYF. The CDR3 region has the DNA TGTGCCAGCAGGCCGGACAGGGCCATTCAGTACTTC.